This TCR beta chain was captured in a study of blood T cell repertoires in COVID-19. Whole-study context: T cells, B-cell-depleted T cells, or PBMCs supplied cDNA or gDNA.

Libraries were prepared by immunoSEQ multiplex PCR; TCRdb keeps only in-frame clonotypes and omits some of them. The sample has 250,000 to 300,000 clones; roughly 89% are singletons. Looked up from germline, CDR1 is SGDLS and CDR2 is YYNGEE. V was clipped by 0 bases and J by 1 base, with 4 bases between them. The CDR3 sequence is 13 residues long. V and J are TRBV9 and TRBJ1-2; D gene unclear. The receptor was derived from a woman between 25 and 40 years old with COVID-19, enrolled during active disease. The sequenced sample was peripheral blood. The chain's CDR3 is CASSVDSNYGYTF. DNA of the CDR3: TGTGCCAGCAGCGTAGACAGTAACTATGGCTACACCTTC.